The 25 T cell receptor beta chains below all came from one sample that was sequenced in a study of response to subunit inactivated influenza vaccine. TCRdb reprocessed the RT-PCR reads with MiXCR, giving one entry per CDR3 protein. In the table there are 550,000 to 800,000 distinct CDR3 sequences, about 14% of which are singletons. The sequenced sample was PBMCs from blood, obtained 14 to 15 days before vaccination. The receptors shown here come from a man in his forties or fifties who received an inactivated influenza vaccine.

This clonotype was seen at least ten times. The V and J genes are TRBV7-2 and TRBJ2-1, with 9 nucleotides matching TRBD1. The V and J ends lost 5 bases and 4 bases, in that order; junction bases with no gene match: 6. This CDR3 spans 15 amino acids. CDR1 and CDR2 from the germline V gene are SGHTA and FQGNSA. The CDR3 sequence is CASSRDRGEYNEQFF. The CDR3 DNA reads as TGTGCCAGCAGCCGTGACAGGGGGGAGTACAATGAGCAGTTCTTC.

The rearrangement links TRBV12-3 or TRBV12-4 to TRBJ2-3; the D is unclear. The CDR3 has 15 residues. V lost 4 bases and J lost 0, with 11 bases in between. CDR3 DNA: TGTGCCAGCAGTTCCCGGGCGCTAAGCACAGATACGCAGTATTTT. Translated, it gives CASSSRALSTDTQYF.

This CDR3 reads CASSVSGVGGGELFF. The CDR3 DNA sequence: TGCGCCAGCAGTGTGAGCGGGGTCGGTGGCGGGGAGCTGTTTTTT. The V call is TRBV10-1, the J call TRBJ2-2; 7 bases agree with TRBD2. The CDR3 extends over 15 amino acids. With V trimmed by 4 bases and J by 7 bases, 9 bases remained unmatched. Germline values: CDR1 WNHNN, CDR2 SYGVQD (reference sequence).

The chain carries TRBV7-6 and TRBJ2-2; D not resolved. Trimming took 6 bases from V and 4 from J, leaving 12 bases between them. Germline loops: CDR1 SGHVS, CDR2 FNYEAQ. This CDR3 comprises 14 residues. The CDR3 sequence is CASSSLEFTGELFF. The CDR3 coding sequence is TGTGCCAGCAGTTCCTTAGAGTTCACCGGGGAGCTGTTTTTT.

This clonotype turned up a few times. The chain employs TRBV6-2 or TRBV6-3 and TRBJ2-2, with D hard to call. With 1 base removed from V and 4 bases from J, the gap between germline ends came to 7 bases. The CDR3 is made up of 14 amino acids. Per the germline V gene, CDR1 is MNHEY and CDR2 is SVGEGT. CDR3 coding DNA: TGTGCCAGCAGTTACTTGACTTCCACCGGGGAGCTGTTTTTT. Its translation is CASSYLTSTGELFF.

This clonotype was counted only a few times. The chain has TRBV11-2 and TRBJ2-5; 14 bases match TRBD2. The CDR3 totals 18 residues. J was trimmed by 4 bases and V by 6 bases; bases with no gene match: 13. Germline CDR1 SGHAT, CDR2 FQNNGV. CDR3 in amino acids: CASSSAGTSGSRVETQYF. DNA for the CDR3: TGTGCCAGCAGTTCCGCCGGGACTAGCGGGAGTCGGGTAGAGACCCAGTACTTC.

This clonotype was seen repeatedly, ten times or more. The V and J genes are TRBV5-1 and TRBJ1-6; D gene uncertain. Germline values: CDR1 SGHRS, CDR2 YFSETQ. V gave up 0 bases and J gave up 5 bases, with 6 bases separating them. The CDR3 is 14 residues long. The CDR3, as DNA: TGCGCCAGCAGCTTGGACACCGATAATTCACCCCTCCACTTT. Translated: CASSLDTDNSPLHF.

This clonotype has at least ten counts. The CDR3 reads CAISVVTGDEQYF. As DNA, the CDR3 is TGTGCCATCAGTGTGGTGACAGGGGACGAGCAGTACTTC. V usage is TRBV10-3 and J usage is TRBJ2-7, with TRBD1 matching over 8 bases. CDR1 is ENHRY, CDR2 SYGVKD, per germline. Losses at the gene ends were 4 bases for V and 5 bases for J; bases not matched to a gene: 4. The CDR3 is 13 amino acids.

This clonotype was seen more than once but under ten times. The chain links TRBV18 to TRBJ1-2; 7 nucleotides align to TRBD1. CDR3 length: 15 amino acids. Trimming at V came to 3 bases and at J to 1 base, leaving 5 bases not matched to a gene. Germline CDR1 KGHSH, CDR2 LQKENI. CDR3 nucleotide sequence: TGTGCCAGCTCACCCCGGGACAGCTTTAACTATGGCTACACCTTC. Its protein product is CASSPRDSFNYGYTF. Full variable domain (outside the CDR3, taken from reference TRBV18 and TRBJ1-2): NAGVMQNPRHLVRRRGQEARLRCSPMKGHSHVYWYRQLPEEGLKFMVYLQKENIIDESGMPKERFSAEFPKEGPSILRIQQVVRGDSAAYFCASSPRDSFNYGYTFGSGTRLTVV.

The chain carries TRBV6-1 and TRBJ2-1; TRBD1 aligns across 7 bases. This CDR3 comprises 15 residues. Trimming cost V 8 bases and J 12 bases; bases outside gene matches: 19. Germline lookup yields CDR1 MNHNS and CDR2 SASEGT. The CDR3 here is CASYIDRVSYNWQFF. The CDR3, as DNA: TGTGCCAGCTATATAGACAGGGTATCTTACAATTGGCAGTTCTTC.

This clonotype was counted a few times. The chain uses TRBV6-2 or TRBV6-3 and TRBJ2-6; D is ambiguous. Trimming removed 8 bases from V and 2 bases from J, with 7 bases in between. The CDR3 consists of 13 residues. The germline CDR1 and CDR2 sequences are MNHEY and SVGEGT. The CDR3 sequence: CASAFAGANVLTF. CDR3 DNA: TGTGCCAGCGCATTCGCTGGGGCCAACGTCCTGACTTTC.

The chain employs TRBV7-9 and TRBJ1-6, with 8 bases fitting TRBD1. Germline values: CDR1 SEHNR, CDR2 FQNEAQ (reference sequence). This CDR3 has 16 residues. The trim removed 5 bases at V and 1 base at J, leaving 4 bases unmatched. CDR3 sequence: CASSAGQASYNSPLHF. The CDR3 nucleotides are TGTGCCAGCAGCGCGGGACAGGCATCCTATAATTCACCCCTCCACTTT.

A few counts support this clonotype. J is TRBJ1-2 and V is TRBV5-4; TRBD1 agrees at 8 bases. This CDR3 comprises 15 residues. The V gene's germline CDR1 is SGHNT and CDR2 YYREEE (reference sequence). Losses at the gene ends were 0 bases for V and 3 bases for J; bases not matched to a gene: 4. This chain's CDR3 is CASSLDQGAYYGYTF. The CDR3 DNA sequence: TGTGCCAGCAGCTTGGATCAGGGGGCATACTATGGCTACACCTTC.

This clonotype was counted a few times. V and J are TRBV5-1 and TRBJ2-7, with 9 bases identical to TRBD1. This CDR3 is 15 amino acids long. The ends lost 5 bases at V and 3 bases at J; junction bases unmatched: 9. Germline lookup yields CDR1 SGHRS and CDR2 YFSETQ. The CDR3 region has the DNA TGCGCCAGCAGTTTCACCGGGACAGGGATCTACGAGCAGTACTTC. It is translated as CASSFTGTGIYEQYF.

The rearrangement joins TRBV4-1 to TRBJ2-5; D possibly uses TRBD1 or TRBD2 (5 bases each). This CDR3 has 16 amino acids. Trimming stripped 3 bases from V and 5 bases from J, with 19 bases between. CDR1 is MGHRA and CDR2 is YSYEKL in the germline V gene. The CDR3 protein is CASSHFPKGRPETQYF. The CDR3 DNA sequence: TGCGCCAGCAGCCACTTTCCAAAGGGACGCCCGGAGACCCAGTACTTC.

With respect to this clonotype: This may come from a read error, since a much larger clone is one base off. The J gene is TRBJ1-1, the V gene TRBV6-5, with D unresolved. Germline lookup yields CDR1 MNHEY and CDR2 SVGAGI. This CDR3 is built from 13 residues. Deletions cut 4 bases from V and 0 bases from J, with 6 bases between. In nucleotides, the CDR3 is TGTGCCAGCAGTTTACACGTGAACACTGAAGCTTTCTTT. Translated, it gives CASSLHVNTEAFF.

A few counts support this clonotype. The chain uses TRBV11-2 and TRBJ1-2; D remains unclear. V shed 0 bases and J shed 3 bases, with 17 bases lying between them. The germline gives CDR1 SGHAT, CDR2 FQNNGV. The CDR3 is 17 residues long. CDR3 region: CASSLDARGSPHYGYTF. In nucleotides, the CDR3 is TGTGCCAGCAGCTTAGATGCTCGGGGATCCCCGCACTATGGCTACACCTTC.

In its sample, this clonotype was seen many times. This rearrangement joins TRBV7-2 to TRBJ2-3; D gene ambiguous. V lost 0 bases, J lost 0 bases, and 7 bases lay in between. The CDR3 has 15 amino acids. Germline loops: CDR1 SGHTA, CDR2 FQGNSA. The CDR3 nucleotides read TGTGCCAGCAGCTTAGCACGGGTTAGCACAGATACGCAGTATTTT. Encoded protein: CASSLARVSTDTQYF.

The rearrangement joins TRBV28 to TRBJ2-1; D not certain. CDR1 is MDHEN, CDR2 SYDVKM, per germline. There are 14 residues in the CDR3. Trimming took 2 bases from V and 3 from J, leaving 8 bases between them. CDR3 sequence (DNA): TGTGCCAGCAGTTTAGGTCTAGGCTACAATGAGCAGTTCTTC. Residues: CASSLGLGYNEQFF.

CDR3 DNA: TGTGCCAGCAGCTTGGAGGGACTAGCGGGTCACACAGATACGCAGTATTTT. Protein sequence: CASSLEGLAGHTDTQYF. The chain combines TRBV5-6 with TRBJ2-3; 12 nucleotides match TRBD2. Germline-derived CDR1 and CDR2 are SGHDT and YYEEEE. This CDR3 is 17 amino acids long. The J segment lost 2 bases and the V segment lost 0 bases, leaving 4 bases of the junction unmatched.

The chain couples TRBV5-1 to TRBJ2-7; a possible D gene is TRBD1 (5 bases). Trimming took off 0 bases at V and 1 base at J, with 14 bases between the two ends. The CDR3 runs to 16 residues. Germline V CDR1 and CDR2: SGHRS, YFSETQ. The CDR3 nucleotides read TGCGCCAGCAGCTTGGCCATGGGCAGGGATTCCTACGAGCAGTACTTC. It codes for CASSLAMGRDSYEQYF.

This rearrangement joins TRBV27 to TRBJ2-1; tentatively, D is TRBD1 (6 bases). The CDR3 length is 14 residues. Germline CDR1 is MNHEY and CDR2 is SMNVEV (reference sequence). The germline V and J ends were trimmed by 5 bases and 7 bases, with 15 bases remaining between them. DNA of the CDR3: TGTGCCAGCAGTCGGAAGGGGGAGTGGAATGAGCAGTTCTTC. Translating it yields CASSRKGEWNEQFF.

This clonotype turned up a few times. The CDR3 region has the DNA TGTGCCAGCAGCTCCAGGGGGGGGTTTGATGAGCAGTACTTC. Amino acid sequence: CASSSRGGFDEQYF. This chain links TRBV7-6 with TRBJ2-7; tentatively, D is TRBD1 or TRBD2 (7 bases each). The V gene lost 4 bases and the J gene lost 7 bases, with 17 bases spanning the gap. The CDR3 extends over 14 amino acids. The germline V gene encodes CDR1 SGHVS and CDR2 FNYEAQ.

The rearrangement uses TRBV10-2 and TRBJ2-7; 7 bases are shared with TRBD1. J gave up 4 bases and V 3 bases, and 6 bases lay outside the gene matches. The CDR3 sequence is 14 residues long. Germline CDR1 WSHSY, CDR2 SAAADI. The CDR3 sequence is CASSEPGQIYEQYF. CDR3 coding DNA: TGCGCCAGCAGTGAACCGGGACAGATATACGAGCAGTACTTC.

This clonotype was seen a handful of times. The genes are TRBV10-3 and TRBJ1-5; D perhaps matches TRBD1 (5 bases). Germline V gene sequence: CDR1 ENHRY, CDR2 SYGVKD. CDR3 length equals 13 residues. Deletions cut 4 bases from V and 2 bases from J, with 6 bases between. CDR3 coding DNA: TGTGCCATCAGTGGGGGGGGCAATCAGCCCCAGCATTTT. This encodes CAISGGGNQPQHF.